These 14 T cell receptor beta chains originate from one sample sequenced in a study of T-cell reconstitution after alpha-beta-depleted transplantation in children. A TCRbeta library incorporating unique molecular identifiers was prepared. TCRdb reprocessed the PCR reads with MiXCR, giving one entry per CDR3 protein. The sample yields 300,000 to 350,000 distinct CDR3 sequences, over 20% seen once. The sequencing here drew on PBMCs, mostly from graft donor cells, taken 180 days after TCRalphabeta/CD19-depleted stem cell transplant. The receptor set was obtained from a male patient aged 10 to 17 who had a stem cell transplant for acute lymphoblastic leukemia, so the T cells may come from the graft donor.

The V gene is TRBV11-2, the J gene TRBJ2-3, with 8 bases lining up with TRBD2. The CDR3 covers 17 residues. Germline V gene lookup returns CDR1 SGHAT and CDR2 FQNNGV. V was pared by 0 bases and J by 7 bases, with 12 bases of the junction left unmatched. CDR3 in amino acids: CASSLETSGLMQNTQYF. The CDR3 nucleotides read TGTGCCAGCAGCTTAGAAACTAGCGGCCTCATGCAGAATACGCAGTATTTT.

The table lists this clonotype with a few counts. The rearrangement uses TRBV20-1 and TRBJ1-1; D might be TRBD1 (5 bases). Per the germline V gene, CDR1 is DFQATT and CDR2 is SNEGSKA (reference sequence). The CDR3 has 15 amino acids. The V end was cut by 5 bases, the J end by 2 bases, with 18 bases between. CDR3 sequence reads: CSAFHLRVSNTEAFF. For the CDR3, the DNA is TGCAGTGCTTTTCACCTCAGGGTTTCTAACACTGAAGCTTTCTTT.

The chain links TRBV29-1 to TRBJ1-1; possibly TRBD1 for D (6 bases). From germline, CDR1 is SQVTM and CDR2 ANQGSEA. Trimming pared 1 base from V and 0 bases from J, leaving 15 bases between. This CDR3 comprises 16 residues. CDR3: CSVEGDPDRMNTEAFF. In nucleotides, the CDR3 is TGCAGCGTTGAAGGGGATCCTGACAGGATGAACACTGAAGCTTTCTTT. Combining the CDR3 with reference TRBV29-1 and TRBJ1-1 gives the whole variable domain SAVISQKPSRDICQRGTSLTIQCQVDSQVTMMFWYRQQPGQSLTLIATANQGSEATYESGFVIDKFPISRPNLTFSTLTVSNMSPEDSSIYLCSVEGDPDRMNTEAFFGQGTRLTVV.

The chain employs TRBV5-1 and TRBJ1-3, with a tentative D call TRBD1 (6 bases). CDR3 size: 14 residues. The germline gives CDR1 SGHRS, CDR2 YFSETQ. Trimming removed 1 base from V and 2 bases from J, with 7 bases in between. The CDR3 DNA reads as TGCGCCAGCAGCTTGAACAGGGCTGGAAACACCATATATTTT. The encoded protein is CASSLNRAGNTIYF.

This clonotype appeared many times. V gene TRBV10-3 combines with J gene TRBJ2-5; TRBD2 aligns across 9 bases. The ends lost 3 bases at V and 2 bases at J; junction bases unmatched: 7. CDR1 is ENHRY, CDR2 SYGVKD, per germline. The CDR3 extends over 16 amino acids. CDR3 nucleotide sequence: TGTGCCATCAGTGACGCGGGAGGGATAGGACAAGAGACCCAGTACTTC. Protein product: CAISDAGGIGQETQYF.

This clonotype was observed a handful of times. The chain is built from TRBV6-6 and TRBJ1-2; a possible D gene is TRBD1 (5 bases). Germline V CDR1 and CDR2: MNHNY, SVGAGI (reference sequence). Trimming left V 7 bases short and J 8 bases short, with 11 bases between. The CDR3 loop spans 11 amino acids. The CDR3: CASNQGGGYTF. DNA of the CDR3: TGTGCCAGCAATCAGGGCGGCGGCTACACCTTC.

This rearrangement joins TRBV5-1 to TRBJ1-6; D not certain. The CDR3 has 16 residues. Germline lookup yields CDR1 SGHRS and CDR2 YFSETQ. Trimming pared 0 bases from V and 2 bases from J, leaving 9 bases between. The CDR3 DNA reads TGCGCCAGCAGCTTGGCACGAATCACCTATAATTCACCCCTCCACTTT. Residues: CASSLARITYNSPLHF.

This clonotype came up a few times. The genes are TRBV20-1 and TRBJ2-3; TRBD2 matches at 11 bases. This CDR3 comprises 15 residues. CDR1 and CDR2 (germline): DFQATT, SNEGSKA (reference sequence). J was trimmed by 1 base and V by 2 bases; bases with no gene match: 2. For the CDR3, the DNA is TGCAGTGCTAGACCTAGCGGGAGGCGCACAGATACGCAGTATTTT. This translates into CSARPSGRRTDTQYF.

This clonotype occurred a few times. The chain has TRBV7-9 and TRBJ2-1; tentative D call: TRBD2 (5 bases). Trimming removed 0 bases from V and 0 bases from J, with 12 bases in between. Germline loops: CDR1 SEHNR, CDR2 FQNEAQ (reference sequence). The CDR3 loop spans 17 amino acids. The CDR3 reads CASSLAPLGRSYNEQFF. The CDR3 nucleotides read TGTGCCAGCAGCTTAGCGCCACTAGGGCGCTCCTACAATGAGCAGTTCTTC.

This sequence joins TRBV2 and TRBJ1-5, with 12 bases lining up with TRBD1. The V segment lost 7 bases and the J segment 6 bases; nucleotides outside the gene matches: 7. Germline assignment: CDR1 SNHLY and CDR2 FYNNEI. This CDR3 has 15 residues. CDR3: CASKGTGGIGQPQHF. In DNA, the CDR3 is TGTGCCAGCAAAGGGACAGGGGGCATCGGTCAGCCCCAGCATTTT. Based on the CDR3 plus reference TRBV2 and TRBJ1-5, the full variable domain is EPEVTQTPSHQVTQMGQEVILRCVPISNHLYFYWYRQILGQKVEFLVSFYNNEISEKSEIFDDQFSVERPDGSNFTLKIRSTKLEDSAMYFCASKGTGGIGQPQHFGDGTRLSIL.

In the case of this clonotype: This may stem from a read error, because a much larger clone lies one nucleotide away. This chain uses TRBV7-9 with TRBJ1-1; no reliable D call. Germline values: CDR1 SEHNR, CDR2 FQNEAQ (reference sequence). CDR3 size: 12 residues. Trimming shortened V by 2 bases and J by 4 bases, and 5 bases separated the two germline ends. The CDR3 bases are TGTGCCAGCAGCTTAATGACCACTGAAGCTTTCTTT. Translation: CASSLMTTEAFF.

There are a few counts of this clonotype. V and J are TRBV5-1 and TRBJ1-2, with D unresolved. V was trimmed by 0 bases and J by 0 bases, leaving 3 bases between them. Germline CDR1 is SGHRS and CDR2 is YFSETQ. The CDR3 loop spans 13 amino acids. The CDR3 nucleotides read TGCGCCAGCAGCTTGGACACTAACTATGGCTACACCTTC. This encodes CASSLDTNYGYTF.

The rearrangement links TRBV10-3 to TRBJ2-7; D remains ambiguous. The CDR3 has 15 residues. Germline V gene data show CDR1 as ENHRY and CDR2 as SYGVKD. The V end was cut by 4 bases, the J end by 0 bases, with 13 bases between. CDR3 nucleotide sequence: TGTGCCATCAGTGGCCACCCGGACGGCTCCTACGAGCAGTACTTC. It yields the protein CAISGHPDGSYEQYF.

The rearrangement links TRBV5-1 to TRBJ2-7, with D possibly TRBD1 on 5 matching bases. The CDR3 extends over 12 amino acids. Trimming removed 3 bases from V and 6 bases from J, with 10 bases in between. Germline values: CDR1 SGHRS, CDR2 YFSETQ. This chain's CDR3 is CASSSDTPEQYF. The CDR3 region has the DNA TGCGCCAGCAGCTCGGACACCCCCGAGCAGTACTTC.